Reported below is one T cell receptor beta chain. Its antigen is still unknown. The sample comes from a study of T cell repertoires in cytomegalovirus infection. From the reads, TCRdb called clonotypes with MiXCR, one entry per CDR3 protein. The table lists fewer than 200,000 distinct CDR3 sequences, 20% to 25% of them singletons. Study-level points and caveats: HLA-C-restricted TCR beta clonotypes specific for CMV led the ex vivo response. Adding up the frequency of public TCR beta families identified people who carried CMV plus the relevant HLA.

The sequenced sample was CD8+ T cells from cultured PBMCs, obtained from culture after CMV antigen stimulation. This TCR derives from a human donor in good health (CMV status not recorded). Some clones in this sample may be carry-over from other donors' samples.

CDR3 in DNA: TGTGCCAGCAGCTTATGGCCTAGCGGCAGCACAGATACGCAGTATTTT. It translates to CASSLWPSGSTDTQYF. The chain employs TRBV7-2 and TRBJ2-3, with 7 bases fitting TRBD2. Per the germline V gene, CDR1 is SGHTA and CDR2 is FQGNSA. The V and J ends lost 2 bases and 0 bases, in that order; junction bases with no gene match: 5. This CDR3 comprises 16 residues.